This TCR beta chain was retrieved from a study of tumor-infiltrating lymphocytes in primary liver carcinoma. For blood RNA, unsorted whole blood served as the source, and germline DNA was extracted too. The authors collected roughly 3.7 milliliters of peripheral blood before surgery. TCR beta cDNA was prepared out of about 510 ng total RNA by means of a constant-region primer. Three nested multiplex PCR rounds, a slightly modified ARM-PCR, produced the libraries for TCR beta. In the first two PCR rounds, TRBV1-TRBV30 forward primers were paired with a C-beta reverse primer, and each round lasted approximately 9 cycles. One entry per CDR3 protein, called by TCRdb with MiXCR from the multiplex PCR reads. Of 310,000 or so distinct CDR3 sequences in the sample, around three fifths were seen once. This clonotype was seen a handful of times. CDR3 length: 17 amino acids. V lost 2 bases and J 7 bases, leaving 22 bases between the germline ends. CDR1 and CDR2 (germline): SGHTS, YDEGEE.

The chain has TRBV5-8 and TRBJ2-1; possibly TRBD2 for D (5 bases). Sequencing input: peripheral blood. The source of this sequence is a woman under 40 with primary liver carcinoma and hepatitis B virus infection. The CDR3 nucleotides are TGTGCCAGCAGCTTAAAGAGGACGAATGGGTGGAGGAATGAGCAGTTCTTC. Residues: CASSLKRTNGWRNEQFF. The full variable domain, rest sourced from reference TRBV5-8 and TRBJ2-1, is EAGVTQSPTHLIKTRGQQATLRCSPISGHTSVYWYQQALGLGLQFLLWYDEGEERNRGNFPPRFSGRQFPNYSSELNVNALELEDSALYLCASSLKRTNGWRNEQFFGPGTRLTVL.